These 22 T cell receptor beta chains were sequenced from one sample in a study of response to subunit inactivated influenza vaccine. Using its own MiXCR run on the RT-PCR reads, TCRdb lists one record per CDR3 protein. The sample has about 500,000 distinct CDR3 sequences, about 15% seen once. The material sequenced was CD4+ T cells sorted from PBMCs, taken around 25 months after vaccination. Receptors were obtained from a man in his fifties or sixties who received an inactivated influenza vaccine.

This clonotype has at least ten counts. This CDR3 reads CASSQDPSSYEQYF. Written as DNA, the CDR3 is TGTGCCAGCAGCCAAGATCCGAGCTCCTACGAGCAGTACTTC. This chain uses TRBV3-1 with TRBJ2-7, with D hard to call. Germline V gives CDR1 LGHDT, CDR2 YNNKEL (reference sequence). The CDR3 has 14 amino acids. V lost 0 bases, J lost 0 bases, and 6 bases lay in between.

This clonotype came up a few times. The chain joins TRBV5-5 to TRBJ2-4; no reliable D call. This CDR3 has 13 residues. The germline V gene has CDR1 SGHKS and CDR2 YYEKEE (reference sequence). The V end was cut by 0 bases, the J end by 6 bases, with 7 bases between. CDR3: CASSLVPSNIQYF. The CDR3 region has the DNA TGTGCCAGCAGCTTGGTCCCCTCAAACATTCAGTACTTC.

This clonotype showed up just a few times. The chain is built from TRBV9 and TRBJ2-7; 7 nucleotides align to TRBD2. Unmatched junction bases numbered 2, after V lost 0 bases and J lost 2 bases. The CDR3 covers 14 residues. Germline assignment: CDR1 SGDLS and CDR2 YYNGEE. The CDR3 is CASSVASGPYEQYF. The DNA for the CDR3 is TGTGCCAGCAGCGTAGCTAGCGGACCCTACGAGCAGTACTTC.

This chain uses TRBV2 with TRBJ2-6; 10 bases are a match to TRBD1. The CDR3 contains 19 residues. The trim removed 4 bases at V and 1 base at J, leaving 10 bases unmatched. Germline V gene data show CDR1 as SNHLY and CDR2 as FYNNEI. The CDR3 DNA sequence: TGTGCCAGCAGTGGGGGCTATAGGGACAGGGGATCTGGGGCCAACGTCCTGACTTTC. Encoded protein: CASSGGYRDRGSGANVLTF. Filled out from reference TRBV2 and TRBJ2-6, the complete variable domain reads EPEVTQTPSHQVTQMGQEVILRCVPISNHLYFYWYRQILGQKVEFLVSFYNNEISEKSEIFDDQFSVERPDGSNFTLKIRSTKLEDSAMYFCASSGGYRDRGSGANVLTFGAGSRLTVL.

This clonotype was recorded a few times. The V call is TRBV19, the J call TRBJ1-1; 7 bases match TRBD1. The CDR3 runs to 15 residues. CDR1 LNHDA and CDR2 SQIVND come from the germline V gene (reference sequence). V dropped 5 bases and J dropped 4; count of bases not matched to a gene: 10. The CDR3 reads CASSVPDRVSTEAFF. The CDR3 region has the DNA TGTGCCAGTAGTGTCCCCGACAGGGTGTCCACTGAAGCTTTCTTT.

The CDR3 DNA sequence: TGTGCCAGCAGCACGTACAGGGCGGAGACCCAGTACTTC. It encodes CASSTYRAETQYF. This rearrangement joins TRBV7-2 to TRBJ2-5, with D maybe TRBD1 (6 bases). V was clipped by 5 bases and J by 5 bases, with 12 bases between them. Germline values: CDR1 SGHTA, CDR2 FQGNSA. This CDR3 has 13 residues. The full variable domain, rest sourced from reference TRBV7-2 and TRBJ2-5, is GAGVSQSPSNKVTEKGKDVELRCDPISGHTALYWYRQSLGQGLEFLIYFQGNSAPDKSGLPSDRFSAERTGGSVSTLTIQRTQQEDSAVYLCASSTYRAETQYFGPGTRLLVL.

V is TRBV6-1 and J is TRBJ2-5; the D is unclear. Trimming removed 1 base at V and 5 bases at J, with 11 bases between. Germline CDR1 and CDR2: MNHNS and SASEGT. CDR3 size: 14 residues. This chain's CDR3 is CASSEGSLWETQYF. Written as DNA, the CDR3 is TGTGCCAGCAGTGAAGGGTCCCTCTGGGAGACCCAGTACTTC.

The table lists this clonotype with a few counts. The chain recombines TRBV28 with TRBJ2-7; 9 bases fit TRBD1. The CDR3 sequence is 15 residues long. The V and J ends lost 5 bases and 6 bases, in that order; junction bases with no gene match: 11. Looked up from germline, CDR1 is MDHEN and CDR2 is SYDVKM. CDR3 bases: TGTGCCAGCAGTCCCACAGGGACAGGGTATTCCGAGCAGTACTTC. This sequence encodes CASSPTGTGYSEQYF.

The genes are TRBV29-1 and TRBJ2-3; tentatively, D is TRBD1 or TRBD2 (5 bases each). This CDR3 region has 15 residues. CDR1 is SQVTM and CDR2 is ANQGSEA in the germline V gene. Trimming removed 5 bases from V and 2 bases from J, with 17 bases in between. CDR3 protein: CSVPAGGGSTDTQYF. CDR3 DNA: TGCAGCGTTCCGGCGGGTGGGGGTTCCACAGATACGCAGTATTTT.

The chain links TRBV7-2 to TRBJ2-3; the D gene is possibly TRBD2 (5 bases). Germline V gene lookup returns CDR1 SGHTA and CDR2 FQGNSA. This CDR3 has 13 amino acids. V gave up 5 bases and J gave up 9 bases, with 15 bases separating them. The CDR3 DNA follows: TGTGCCAGCAGCCCTCCTATGAGGGAGACGCAGTATTTT. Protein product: CASSPPMRETQYF.

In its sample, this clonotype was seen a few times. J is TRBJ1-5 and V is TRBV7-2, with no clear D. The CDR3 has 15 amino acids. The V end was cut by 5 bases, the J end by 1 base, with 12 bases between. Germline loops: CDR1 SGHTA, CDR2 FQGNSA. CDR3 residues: CASSPSRISNQPQHF. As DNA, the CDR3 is TGTGCCAGCAGCCCCTCCCGTATAAGCAATCAGCCCCAGCATTTT.

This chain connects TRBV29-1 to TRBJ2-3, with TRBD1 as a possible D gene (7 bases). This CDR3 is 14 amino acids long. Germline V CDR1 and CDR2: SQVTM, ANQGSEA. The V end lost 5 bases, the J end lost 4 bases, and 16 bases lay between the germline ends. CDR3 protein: CSVLRGDAPDTQYF. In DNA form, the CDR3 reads TGCAGCGTTCTCAGGGGGGATGCCCCAGATACGCAGTATTTT.

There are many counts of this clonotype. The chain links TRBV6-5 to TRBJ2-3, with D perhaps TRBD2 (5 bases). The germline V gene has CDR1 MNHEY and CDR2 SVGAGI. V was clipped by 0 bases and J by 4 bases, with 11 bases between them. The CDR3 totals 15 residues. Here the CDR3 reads CASSYSRERADTQYF. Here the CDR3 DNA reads TGTGCCAGCAGTTACTCAAGGGAGCGTGCAGATACGCAGTATTTT.

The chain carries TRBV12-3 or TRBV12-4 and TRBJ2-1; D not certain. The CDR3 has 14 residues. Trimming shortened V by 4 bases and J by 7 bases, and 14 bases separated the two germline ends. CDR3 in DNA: TGTGCCAGCAGTTCCGAGCTACCTGGGAATGAGCAGTTCTTC. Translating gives CASSSELPGNEQFF.

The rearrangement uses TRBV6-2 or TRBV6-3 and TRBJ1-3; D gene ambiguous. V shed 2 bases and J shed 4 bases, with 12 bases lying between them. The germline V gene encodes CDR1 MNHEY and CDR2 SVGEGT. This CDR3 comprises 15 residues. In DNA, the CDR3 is TGTGCCAGCAGTTACGGTCTCCGACGCGGAAACACCATATATTTT. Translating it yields CASSYGLRRGNTIYF.

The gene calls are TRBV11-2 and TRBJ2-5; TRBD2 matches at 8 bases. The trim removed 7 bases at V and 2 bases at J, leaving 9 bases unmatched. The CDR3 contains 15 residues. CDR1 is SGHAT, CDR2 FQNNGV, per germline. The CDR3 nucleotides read TGTGCCAGCATAAGAGCGGGGGCGGCGCAAGAGACCCAGTACTTC. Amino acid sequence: CASIRAGAAQETQYF.

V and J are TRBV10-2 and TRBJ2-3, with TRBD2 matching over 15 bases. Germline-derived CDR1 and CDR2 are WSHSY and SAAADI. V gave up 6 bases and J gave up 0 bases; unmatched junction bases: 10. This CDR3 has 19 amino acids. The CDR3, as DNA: TGCGCCAGCAGCGGTGGGACTAGCGGGGGGCCATCTAGCACAGATACGCAGTATTTT. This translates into CASSGGTSGGPSSTDTQYF.

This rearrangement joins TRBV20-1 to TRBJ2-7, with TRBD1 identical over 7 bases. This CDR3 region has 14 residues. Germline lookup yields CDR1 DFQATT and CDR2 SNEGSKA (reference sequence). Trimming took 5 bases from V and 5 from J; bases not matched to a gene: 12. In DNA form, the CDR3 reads TGCAGTGCTGACAGGGCAGGGGGTTTAGACGAGCAGTACTTC. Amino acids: CSADRAGGLDEQYF.

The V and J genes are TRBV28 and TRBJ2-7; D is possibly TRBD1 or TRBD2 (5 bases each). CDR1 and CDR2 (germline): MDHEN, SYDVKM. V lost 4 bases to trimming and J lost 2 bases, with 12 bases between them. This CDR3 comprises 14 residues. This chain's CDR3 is CASSSWDATYEQYF. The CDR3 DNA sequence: TGTGCCAGCAGTTCTTGGGACGCCACCTACGAGCAGTACTTC.

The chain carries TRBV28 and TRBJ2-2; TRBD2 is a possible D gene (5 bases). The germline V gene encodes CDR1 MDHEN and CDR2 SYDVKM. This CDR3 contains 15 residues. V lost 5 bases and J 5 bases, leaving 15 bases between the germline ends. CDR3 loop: CASSPHTRRTGELFF. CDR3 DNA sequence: TGTGCCAGCAGTCCCCACACTAGGCGAACCGGGGAGCTGTTTTTT.

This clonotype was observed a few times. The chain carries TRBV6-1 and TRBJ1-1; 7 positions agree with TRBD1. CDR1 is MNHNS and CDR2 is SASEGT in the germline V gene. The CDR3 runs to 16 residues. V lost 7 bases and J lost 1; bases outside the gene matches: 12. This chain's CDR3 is CASTATQGLPNTEAFF. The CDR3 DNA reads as TGTGCCAGCACCGCCACACAGGGGCTACCGAACACTGAAGCTTTCTTT.

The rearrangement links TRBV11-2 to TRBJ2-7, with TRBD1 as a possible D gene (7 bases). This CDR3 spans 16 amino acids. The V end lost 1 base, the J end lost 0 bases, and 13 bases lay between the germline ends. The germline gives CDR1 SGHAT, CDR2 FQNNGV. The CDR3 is CASSLGQGGFSYEQYF. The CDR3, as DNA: TGTGCCAGCAGCTTAGGGCAGGGGGGTTTCTCCTACGAGCAGTACTTC.